This passage covers 23 T cell receptor beta chains from one sample sequenced in a study of a mutant IDH1 vaccine in newly diagnosed glioma. Time point in this sample: week 23, last vaccination. Topical imiquimod was applied with each vaccine dose, which held 300 ug of mutant IDH1 20-mer peptide. Sequencing used immunoSEQ multiplex PCR; TCRdb keeps in-frame clones, though not all of them. The data show 35,000 to 40,000 clones, with around 81% seen just once and about 5.2% held by the top ten. For these TCRs, the target antigens are not known. The sample consisted of PBMCs, taken from a glioma patient whose treatment included an IDH1 peptide vaccine. These receptors were obtained from a man in his forties with glioma.

The genes are TRBV5-1 and TRBJ1-1, with D unclear. Per the germline V gene, CDR1 is SGHRS and CDR2 is YFSETQ. The CDR3 is 13 amino acids. Trimming shortened V by 4 bases and J by 3 bases, and 10 bases separated the two germline ends. DNA of the CDR3: TGCGCCAGCAGCCCCCGGGCCTACACTGAAGCTTTCTTT. It specifies CASSPRAYTEAFF.

The chain links TRBV27 to TRBJ1-5; D is uncertain. Between the trimmed V and J ends, which lost 0 bases and 4 bases, there was a span of 10 bases. The CDR3 is 15 residues long. Germline CDR1 reads MNHEY; CDR2 reads SMNVEV (reference sequence). CDR3 nucleotides: TGTGCCAGCAGTTTATCGATGATGGGGAATCAGCCCCAGCATTTT. Residues: CASSLSMMGNQPQHF.

V is TRBV2 and J is TRBJ2-6; D uncertain. Germline-derived CDR1 and CDR2 are SNHLY and FYNNEI. The V end was cut by 6 bases, the J end by 2 bases, with 11 bases between. The CDR3 has 15 amino acids. CDR3 in DNA: TGTGCCAGCAGATTAGAGAGCACTGGGGCCAACGTCCTGACTTTC. Its protein is CASRLESTGANVLTF.

V and J are TRBV5-5 and TRBJ2-3, with TRBD1 identical over 9 bases. The CDR3 has 15 amino acids. CDR1 and CDR2 from the germline V gene are SGHKS and YYEKEE (reference sequence). V trimming: 1 base; J trimming: 3 bases; junction bases outside the gene matches: 3. The CDR3 coding sequence is TGTGCCAGCAGCTTGACAGGGGGCAGAACAGATACGCAGTATTTT. It yields the protein CASSLTGGRTDTQYF.

This clone appeared a single time. The V and J genes are TRBV2 and TRBJ2-7; D might be TRBD2 (6 bases). The germline V gene encodes CDR1 SNHLY and CDR2 FYNNEI. V shed 4 bases and J shed 6 bases, with 19 bases lying between them. The CDR3 is made up of 15 amino acids. CDR3 residues: CASSGGLPVSTEQYF. Here the CDR3 DNA reads TGTGCCAGCAGTGGGGGACTTCCCGTCTCCACCGAGCAGTACTTC. Full variable domain (rest looked up from reference TRBV2 and TRBJ2-7): EPEVTQTPSHQVTQMGQEVILRCVPISNHLYFYWYRQILGQKVEFLVSFYNNEISEKSEIFDDQFSVERPDGSNFTLKIRSTKLEDSAMYFCASSGGLPVSTEQYFGPGTRLTVT.

The chain couples TRBV6-6 to TRBJ1-5, with 8 bases aligning to TRBD1. Trimming cost V 4 bases and J 8 bases; bases outside gene matches: 10. Germline V CDR1 and CDR2: MNHNY, SVGAGI (reference sequence). CDR3 size: 15 residues. As DNA, the CDR3 is TGTGCCAGCAGTTTTACCGGACAGGGTGTTAAGCCCCAGCATTTT. Protein product: CASSFTGQGVKPQHF.

The gene calls are TRBV2 and TRBJ1-4; D not resolved. Germline-derived CDR1 and CDR2 are SNHLY and FYNNEI. The V end was cut by 6 bases, the J end by 15 bases, with 14 bases between. The CDR3 is 11 residues long. CDR3 amino acids: CASSDGWTLFF. The CDR3 DNA sequence: TGTGCCAGCAGCGATGGGTGGACGTTGTTTTTT.

The chain carries TRBV11-2 and TRBJ2-3; 7 bases fit TRBD2. Germline V gene lookup returns CDR1 SGHAT and CDR2 FQNNGV. The CDR3 sequence is 15 residues long. Unmatched junction bases numbered 12, after V lost 4 bases and J lost 8 bases. The CDR3 bases are TGTGCCAGCAGCTATGGGGGGGACCAGCGGCGTACGCAGTATTTT. Residues: CASSYGGDQRRTQYF.

The rearrangement links TRBV18 to TRBJ2-1; D may match TRBD1 or TRBD2 (6 bases each). Germline V CDR1 and CDR2: KGHSH, LQKENI. Trimming left V 0 bases short and J 4 bases short, with 19 bases between. The CDR3 runs 18 residues. The CDR3 nucleotides are TGTGCCAGCTCACCACCTTCGGGGGCAGGGCCTAAGTACAATGAGCAGTTCTTC. Encoded protein: CASSPPSGAGPKYNEQFF.

This clone was counted once. The chain employs TRBV16 and TRBJ2-2; D gene ambiguous. CDR3 length: 15 amino acids. Trimming shortened V by 0 bases and J by 7 bases, and 12 bases separated the two germline ends. The germline V gene encodes CDR1 KGHSY and CDR2 FQNENV. This CDR3 reads CASSQSAALFGELFF. CDR3 nucleotide sequence: TGTGCCAGCAGCCAATCGGCGGCCTTGTTCGGGGAGCTGTTTTTT. Full variable domain (remainder filled in from reference TRBV16 and TRBJ2-2): GEEVAQTPKHLVRGEGQKAKLYCAPIKGHSYVFWYQQVLKNEFKFLISFQNENVFDETGMPKERFSAKCLPNSPCSLEIQATKLEDSAVYFCASSQSAALFGELFFGEGSRLTVL.

The CDR3 region is CASSWDRKETQYF. The CDR3 coding sequence is TGTGCCAGCAGCTGGGACAGAAAAGAGACCCAGTACTTC. The V call is TRBV11-1, the J call TRBJ2-5; 7 positions agree with TRBD1. V was clipped by 4 bases and J by 3 bases; unmatched bases: 2. From germline, CDR1 is SGHAT and CDR2 FQDESV (reference sequence). This CDR3 contains 13 residues.

The rearrangement joins TRBV10-3 to TRBJ2-5; 8 bases line up with TRBD2. V was clipped by 5 bases and J by 5 bases; unmatched bases: 1. Looked up from germline, CDR1 is ENHRY and CDR2 is SYGVKD. This CDR3 has 12 amino acids. DNA of the CDR3: TGTGCCATCAGTACGGGAGGGGAGACCCAGTACTTC. Translation: CAISTGGETQYF.

V gene TRBV27 combines with J gene TRBJ2-5, with 7 bases aligning to TRBD2. Losses at the gene ends were 6 bases for V and 5 bases for J; bases not matched to a gene: 9. Germline CDR1 is MNHEY and CDR2 is SMNVEV (reference sequence). CDR3 length equals 14 residues. CDR3 protein: CASSPWEGGETQYF. CDR3 coding DNA: TGTGCCAGCAGCCCCTGGGAGGGAGGGGAGACCCAGTACTTC.

V is TRBV27 and J is TRBJ2-3, with TRBD2 as a possible D gene (5 bases). This CDR3 region has 16 residues. Germline assignment: CDR1 MNHEY and CDR2 SMNVEV (reference sequence). Trimming took 5 bases from V and 3 from J, leaving 18 bases between them. This chain's CDR3 is CASSPTVGVITDTQYF. Written as DNA, the CDR3 is TGTGCCAGCAGTCCCACCGTCGGGGTAATTACAGATACGCAGTATTTT.

This rearrangement joins TRBV28 to TRBJ1-5; D is possibly TRBD1 (5 bases). With 3 bases removed from V and 6 bases from J, the gap between germline ends came to 15 bases. Germline CDR1 is MDHEN and CDR2 is SYDVKM. The CDR3 is made up of 15 amino acids. CDR3 bases: TGTGCCAGCAGTTTCGCGGGGGGGGTTAGTCAGCCCCAGCATTTT. Translation: CASSFAGGVSQPQHF. Based on the CDR3 plus reference TRBV28 and TRBJ1-5, the full variable domain is DVKVTQSSRYLVKRTGEKVFLECVQDMDHENMFWYRQDPGLGLRLIYFSYDVKMKEKGDIPEGYSVSREKKERFSLILESASTNQTSMYLCASSFAGGVSQPQHFGDGTRLSIL.

CDR3 residues: CASQRGEDYGYTF. In DNA form, the CDR3 reads TGTGCCAGCCAGCGAGGGGAGGATTATGGCTACACCTTC. The chain uses TRBV7-9 and TRBJ1-2; tentatively, D is TRBD1 (5 bases). This CDR3 region has 13 residues. Germline CDR1 is SEHNR and CDR2 is FQNEAQ (reference sequence). Trimming cost V 8 bases and J 5 bases, with 15 bases left between them.

The genes are TRBV4-2 and TRBJ1-2; D is unclear. The CDR3 is 16 residues long. V was shortened by 0 bases and J by 4 bases, with 15 bases between the two germline ends. Germline values: CDR1 LGHNA, CDR2 YNFKEQ. CDR3 sequence: CASSQDAGVGSYGYTF. The CDR3, as DNA: TGTGCCAGCAGCCAAGACGCCGGGGTAGGGTCCTATGGCTACACCTTC.

As concerns this clone: Compared with germline, one end of the junction differs, possibly owing to a read error. The chain combines TRBV28 with TRBJ2-7; TRBD2 matches at 15 bases. Germline V lookup: CDR1 MDHEN, CDR2 SYDVKM. This CDR3 is 18 amino acids long. The CDR3 protein is CASRNTPGTSGGSSEQYF. The CDR3 DNA reads TGTGCCAGCAGGAACACTCCCGGGACTAGCGGGGGGTCCTCCGAGCAGTACTTC.

The chain combines TRBV4-1 with TRBJ1-2, with 9 bases fitting TRBD1. CDR1 is MGHRA and CDR2 is YSYEKL in the germline V gene. This CDR3 has 15 residues. J gave up 8 bases and V 2 bases, and 9 bases lay outside the gene matches. For the CDR3, the DNA is TGCGCCAGCAGCCAACCTACAGGGGGCCCTCTAGGCTACACCTTC. Amino acids: CASSQPTGGPLGYTF.

The chain joins TRBV4-3 to TRBJ1-4; no reliable D call. The germline CDR1 and CDR2 sequences are LGHNA and YSLEER. Trimming removed 2 bases from V and 8 bases from J, with 12 bases in between. The CDR3 contains 14 residues. Written as DNA, the CDR3 is TGCGCCAGCAGCCAAACGGCCAATGGGGAAAAACTGTTTTTT. Its protein product is CASSQTANGEKLFF.

The chain combines TRBV5-1 with TRBJ2-7; D is unresolved. V shed 5 bases and J shed 0 bases, with 12 bases lying between them. This CDR3 has 14 amino acids. The germline CDR1 and CDR2 sequences are SGHRS and YFSETQ. This CDR3 is CASSWTRNSYEQYF. DNA for the CDR3: TGCGCCAGCAGTTGGACGAGAAACTCCTACGAGCAGTACTTC.

Remarks on this clone: The germline gene is not matched at one end of the junction; a read error may be the cause. This chain connects TRBV7-7 to TRBJ2-1; possibly TRBD2 for D (6 bases). The CDR3 totals 14 residues. Germline CDR1 and CDR2: SSHAT and FNYEAQ (reference sequence). The CDR3 region is CASSSGLHYNEQFF. CDR3 nucleotides: TGTGCTAGCAGCTCGGGACTCCATTACAATGAGCAGTTCTTC.

The CDR3 coding sequence is TGCGCCAGCAGCTTGAAGACAGGGGGTATTGAAGCTTTCTTT. It yields the protein CASSLKTGGIEAFF. V and J are TRBV5-1 and TRBJ1-1, with 9 positions matching TRBD1. CDR1 is SGHRS, CDR2 YFSETQ, per germline. The CDR3 has 14 amino acids. After removal of 1 base from V and 7 bases from J, the junction contained 5 bases not matched to a gene.